A few counts support the clone carrying this T cell receptor beta chain. The target antigen is unknown. The data stem from a study of human T cells and chemical hapten exposure. Background on the study: The study traced per-sample TCR yield variation mainly to small differences in pooled library volumes. The study's findings and limits: The study found that PT1 expanded TCR counts correlated positively with patch test score. High-frequency TCRs, those above 1 in 1000, stayed the same after DPC sensitization.

The germline V gene has CDR1 MGHDK and CDR2 SYGVNS. V was pared by 8 bases and J by 3 bases, with 15 bases of the junction left unmatched. The CDR3 consists of 16 residues. The sample's time point: patch test 1, 2 weeks after DPC sensitization. Treatment in this sample: therapeutic diphenylcyclopropenone sensitization with weekly scalp DPC. People who gave samples had alopecia, were 18 to 70 years old, and were suitable for DPC. TCRdb re-called the RACE reads with MiXCR, one entry per CDR3 protein. Of roughly 100,000 distinct CDR3 sequences in the sample, about 10% are singletons; the top ten hold under 4.5%.

The TCR originated in a woman aged 40 to 49 with alopecia areata. Some clones in this sample may be carry-over from other donors' samples. The source was whole blood, collected in connection with sensitization to the hapten diphenylcyclopropenone (DPC). V gene TRBV25-1 combines with J gene TRBJ2-7; 8 bases line up with TRBD1. The CDR3 bases are TGTGCCAGCCGGACAGGGAAGAGCGGTAGATACTACGAGCAGTACTTC. Protein sequence: CASRTGKSGRYYEQYF.